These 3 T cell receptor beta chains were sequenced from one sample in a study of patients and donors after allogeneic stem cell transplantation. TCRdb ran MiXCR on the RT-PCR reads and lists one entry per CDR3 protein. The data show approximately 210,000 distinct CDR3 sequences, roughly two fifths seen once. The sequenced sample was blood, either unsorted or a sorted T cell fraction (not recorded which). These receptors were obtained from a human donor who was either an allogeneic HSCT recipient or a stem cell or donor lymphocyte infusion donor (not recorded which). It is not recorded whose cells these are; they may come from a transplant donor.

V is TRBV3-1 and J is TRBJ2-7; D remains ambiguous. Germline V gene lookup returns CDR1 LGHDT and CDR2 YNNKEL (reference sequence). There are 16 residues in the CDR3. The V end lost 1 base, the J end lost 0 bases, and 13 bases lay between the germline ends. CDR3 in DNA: TGTGCCAGCAGCCAAGTACTTCTTCCGCACTCCTACGAGCAGTACTTC. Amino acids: CASSQVLLPHSYEQYF.

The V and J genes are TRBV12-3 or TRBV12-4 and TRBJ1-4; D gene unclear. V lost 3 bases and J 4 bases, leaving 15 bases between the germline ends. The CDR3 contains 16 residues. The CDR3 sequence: CASSFEFGRDNEKLFF. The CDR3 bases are TGTGCCAGCAGTTTTGAATTTGGACGGGATAATGAAAAACTGTTTTTT.

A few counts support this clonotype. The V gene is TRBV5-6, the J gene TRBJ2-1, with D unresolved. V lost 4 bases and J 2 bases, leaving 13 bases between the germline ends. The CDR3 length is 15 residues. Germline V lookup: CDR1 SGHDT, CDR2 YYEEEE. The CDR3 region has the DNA TGTGCCAGCAGCCCGGATGAGAGGACCTACAATGAGCAGTTCTTC. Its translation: CASSPDERTYNEQFF.